These 31 T cell receptor beta chains were all obtained from the same sample, sequenced in a study of blood T cells in healthy people across ages. For the second PCR, which ran for about 7 to 11 cycles, a sample-barcoded 5' primer and a J-beta primer mix were used. MiXCR, applied by TCRdb to the 5' RACE reads, yields one record per CDR3 protein. In the table there are 790,000 or so distinct CDR3 sequences, approximately 53% of which are singletons. The specimen was blood. The source of these receptors is a man between 40 and 49 years old in good health.

This chain links TRBV29-1 with TRBJ2-3; D unresolved. CDR1 and CDR2 (germline): SQVTM, ANQGSEA. This CDR3 is built from 12 residues. V was cut by 4 bases and J by 2 bases, with 7 bases left in between. In DNA form, the CDR3 reads TGCAGCGTTGCCGGGTACACAGATACGCAGTATTTT. Amino acids: CSVAGYTDTQYF.

This clonotype appeared a single time. A much larger clone sits a single nucleotide away, making a read error possible. Here the CDR3 reads CASRPQGSPYNEQYF. CDR3 DNA: TGTGCCAGCAGGCCACAGGGTAGCCCCTACAATGAGCAGTACTTC. The gene calls are TRBV28 and TRBJ2-7; D may be TRBD1 (6 bases). V shed 6 bases and J shed 7 bases, with 22 bases lying between them. The length of the CDR3 is 15 residues. Germline V gene data show CDR1 as MDHEN and CDR2 as SYDVKM.

J is TRBJ2-1 and V is TRBV29-1; D perhaps matches TRBD1 (5 bases). CDR3 length equals 14 residues. Germline CDR1 reads SQVTM; CDR2 reads ANQGSEA. V dropped 3 bases and J dropped 7 bases, with 16 bases sitting between them. CDR3 amino acids: CSVDQGDRWNEQFF. As DNA, the CDR3 is TGCAGCGTTGACCAAGGGGATAGATGGAATGAGCAGTTCTTC.

The chain carries TRBV10-3 and TRBJ2-1; TRBD2 matches 15 bases. CDR3 length equals 18 residues. J gave up 0 bases and V 5 bases, and 5 bases lay outside the gene matches. Germline values: CDR1 ENHRY, CDR2 SYGVKD. The CDR3 region has the DNA TGTGCCATCAGTCAGGGACTAGCGGGAGGATTCTCCTACAATGAGCAGTTCTTC. Its protein is CAISQGLAGGFSYNEQFF.

The J gene is TRBJ2-1, the V gene TRBV4-1; D perhaps matches TRBD1 (6 bases). With the DNA end fitting TRBJ2-7 better, the J assignment may be wrong. The CDR3 extends over 15 amino acids. Germline V gives CDR1 MGHRA, CDR2 YSYEKL. The DNA of the CDR3 is TGCGCCAGCAGCCCAAGTGGGGGCCGGGGCAATGAGCAGTACTTC. Translating gives CASSPSGGRGNEQYF.

This clonotype was seen ten or more times. The chain recombines TRBV29-1 with TRBJ2-5; D gene uncertain. The CDR3 runs to 12 residues. Trimming removed 3 bases from V and 5 bases from J, with 10 bases in between. CDR1 and CDR2 (germline): SQVTM, ANQGSEA. In nucleotides, the CDR3 is TGCAGCGTTGATCCGACCCAGGAGACCCAGTACTTC. This codes for CSVDPTQETQYF.

A single count supports this clonotype. The V gene is TRBV29-1, the J gene TRBJ2-1; the D is unclear. V lost 5 bases to trimming and J lost 1 base, with 6 bases between them. Germline-derived CDR1 and CDR2 are SQVTM and ANQGSEA. The CDR3 runs 12 residues. The CDR3 sequence is CSVRRSYNEQFF. In DNA form, the CDR3 reads TGCAGCGTTCGAAGGTCCTACAATGAGCAGTTCTTC.

This clonotype turned up a few times. The chain combines TRBV27 with TRBJ1-5, with 7 bases that match TRBD1. Trimming at V came to 5 bases and at J to 1 base, leaving 11 bases not matched to a gene. The length of the CDR3 is 17 residues. Looked up from germline, CDR1 is MNHEY and CDR2 is SMNVEV (reference sequence). The CDR3 spells CASSMTGFASSNQPQHF. In nucleotides, the CDR3 is TGTGCCAGCAGTATGACAGGGTTTGCAAGCAGCAATCAGCCCCAGCATTTT.

This clonotype was observed a single time. The chain couples TRBV7-2 to TRBJ2-1; D remains ambiguous. The J call may be mistaken, given a closer DNA end match to TRBJ2-7. Germline values: CDR1 SGHTA, CDR2 FQGNSA. The CDR3 runs 17 residues. In DNA form, the CDR3 reads TGTGCCAGCAGCTTATTGGCGATGGTAGCTTCCTACAATGAGCAGTACTTC. Translating it yields CASSLLAMVASYNEQYF.

About this clonotype: Being one base from a much bigger clone, this may be a read error. The chain recombines TRBV29-1 with TRBJ2-1; 8 nucleotides align to TRBD2. The V gene's germline CDR1 is SQVTM and CDR2 ANQGSEA. The CDR3 is 16 amino acids. The CDR3 bases are TGCAGCGTTGTAGGTGCGGCAGCGGGGGTAAACAATGAGCGGTTCTTC. Translating it yields CSVVGAAAGVNNERFF.

This clonotype has a count of ten or more. The J gene is TRBJ1-1, the V gene TRBV9, with 7 bases identical to TRBD1. CDR3 length: 14 amino acids. Germline V CDR1 and CDR2: SGDLS, YYNGEE. Unmatched junction bases numbered 8, after V lost 3 bases and J lost 6 bases. The CDR3 spells CASSGAGQSSEAFF. The CDR3 DNA reads TGTGCCAGCAGCGGAGCGGGACAGTCGTCTGAAGCTTTCTTT.

This clonotype was observed a handful of times. The genes are TRBV5-5 and TRBJ1-6; D is perhaps TRBD1 (5 bases). Trimming shortened V by 3 bases and J by 5 bases, and 12 bases separated the two germline ends. The CDR3 extends over 15 amino acids. Germline lookup yields CDR1 SGHKS and CDR2 YYEKEE (reference sequence). CDR3 region: CASSSTGTDNSPLHF. The CDR3 DNA reads TGTGCCAGCAGCTCTACCGGGACGGATAATTCACCCCTCCACTTT.

As concerns this clonotype: The junction does not match germline at one end; this may be a read error. This chain connects TRBV29-1 to TRBJ1-4, with D uncertain. CDR1 is SQVTM and CDR2 is ANQGSEA in the germline V gene. CDR3 length: 12 residues. The CDR3 here is CSVVGWNEKLFF. DNA for the CDR3: TGCAGCGTTGTTGGCTGGAATGAGAAACTGTTTTTT.

The chain couples TRBV29-1 to TRBJ2-6; D is ambiguous. V lost 6 bases, J lost 0 bases, and 6 bases lay in between. The V gene's germline CDR1 is SQVTM and CDR2 ANQGSEA. The CDR3 extends over 13 amino acids. The CDR3 sequence: CSVAFSGANVLTF. CDR3 DNA: TGCAGCGTCGCCTTCTCTGGGGCCAACGTCCTGACTTTC.

The table lists this clonotype with a few counts. J is TRBJ2-3 and V is TRBV27; 9 bases fit TRBD1. The trim removed 0 bases at V and 6 bases at J, leaving 10 bases unmatched. CDR1 is MNHEY and CDR2 is SMNVEV in the germline V gene (reference sequence). CDR3 length: 17 residues. The DNA for the CDR3 is TGTGCCAGCAGTTTATCGGGCAGGACAGGGGATATGGATACGCAGTATTTT. This codes for CASSLSGRTGDMDTQYF.

There are a few counts of this clonotype. The rearrangement uses TRBV5-1 and TRBJ2-7; TRBD2 matches at 13 bases. This CDR3 has 15 residues. Per the germline V gene, CDR1 is SGHRS and CDR2 is YFSETQ. Trimming cost V 10 bases and J 4 bases; bases outside gene matches: 11. The DNA of the CDR3 is TGCGCCTGTTCCGGCCGGACTAGCGGGAGTTACGAGCAGTACTTC. It codes for CACSGRTSGSYEQYF.

This sequence joins TRBV7-8 and TRBJ2-1, with D maybe TRBD2 (5 bases). The J call may be wrong; the DNA end is better matched by TRBJ2-7. This CDR3 contains 19 residues. Germline loops: CDR1 SGHVS, CDR2 FQNEAQ. For the CDR3, the DNA is TGTGCCAGCAGCTTAGCGCTGGCGGCCACAACGGCACAACGGGATGAGCAGTACTTC. It encodes CASSLALAATTAQRDEQYF.

The chain links TRBV7-3 to TRBJ2-1; 14 nucleotides agree with TRBD2. Germline CDR1 SGHTA, CDR2 FQGTGA. The CDR3 loop spans 17 amino acids. The junction had 4 bases not matched to a gene; V was cut back by 2 bases and J by 4 bases. This CDR3 is CASSLFGTSGSYNEQFF. DNA for the CDR3: TGTGCCAGCAGCTTATTTGGGACTAGCGGGAGTTACAATGAGCAGTTCTTC.

The chain is built from TRBV9 and TRBJ2-5; tentative D call: TRBD1 (6 bases). The J call may be wrong; the DNA end is better matched by TRBJ2-7. CDR3 length: 16 residues. Germline loops: CDR1 SGDLS, CDR2 YYNGEE. DNA for the CDR3: TGTGCCAGCAGCCCCTTTTCCACGGGACATACCTACGAGCAGTACTTC. Translated: CASSPFSTGHTYEQYF.

This clonotype was seen only a few times. The rearrangement links TRBV6-1 to TRBJ2-7; D ambiguous. Germline assignment: CDR1 MNHNS and CDR2 SASEGT. Trimming removed 2 bases from V and 2 bases from J, with 4 bases in between. The length of the CDR3 is 12 residues. This CDR3 reads CASSEYTYEQYF. The CDR3 region has the DNA TGTGCCAGCAGTGAATACACCTACGAGCAGTACTTC.

The CDR3 here is CATSRDRPGQRNGNQPQHF. DNA of the CDR3: TGTGCCACCAGCAGAGATAGGCCGGGGCAGCGGAACGGCAATCAGCCCCAGCATTTT. The rearrangement uses TRBV15 and TRBJ1-5; weak D call: TRBD1 (5 bases). V lost 0 bases, J lost 2 bases, and 20 bases lay in between. This CDR3 region has 19 residues. Germline CDR1 and CDR2: LNHNV and YYDKDF (reference sequence).

Points on this clonotype: One end of the junction fails to match germline, which may point to a read error. The chain combines TRBV2 with TRBJ1-2; D is perhaps TRBD1 (6 bases). The CDR3 extends over 14 amino acids. Germline V CDR1 and CDR2: SNHLY, FYNNEI. The CDR3 sequence is CASSEGRTDHGYIF. DNA of the CDR3: TGTGCCAGCAGTGAAGGCAGGACAGACCATGGCTACATCTTC.

The V and J genes are TRBV7-2 and TRBJ2-3, with TRBD1 matching 9 bases. This CDR3 spans 15 amino acids. The germline V gene has CDR1 SGHTA and CDR2 FQGNSA. The V and J ends lost 5 bases and 4 bases, in that order; junction bases with no gene match: 7. The CDR3 protein is CASSPQGQGSDTQYF. CDR3 in DNA: TGTGCCAGCAGCCCGCAGGGACAGGGATCAGATACGCAGTATTTT. Full variable domain (rest looked up from reference TRBV7-2 and TRBJ2-3): GAGVSQSPSNKVTEKGKDVELRCDPISGHTALYWYRQSLGQGLEFLIYFQGNSAPDKSGLPSDRFSAERTGGSVSTLTIQRTQQEDSAVYLCASSPQGQGSDTQYFGPGTRLTVL.

The genes are TRBV5-1 and TRBJ2-1; possible D gene TRBD2, 5 bases. The CDR3 spans 14 residues. The V and J ends lost 1 base and 5 bases respectively, with 10 bases between them. The V gene's germline CDR1 is SGHRS and CDR2 YFSETQ. In DNA, the CDR3 is TGCGCCAGCAGCTTGCAACTAGAGAACAATGAGCAGTTCTTC. Amino acids: CASSLQLENNEQFF.

In its sample, this clonotype was seen a few times. The chain couples TRBV20-1 to TRBJ2-3; TRBD2 aligns across 7 bases. This CDR3 spans 14 amino acids. Per germline, CDR1 DFQATT and CDR2 SNEGSKA (reference sequence). The J segment lost 4 bases and the V segment lost 5 bases, leaving 9 bases of the junction unmatched. The CDR3 DNA is TGCAGTGCTCTCACTAGCGATGGAGCAGATACGCAGTATTTT. Translated: CSALTSDGADTQYF.

This clonotype turned up a few times. The V gene is TRBV9, the J gene TRBJ2-7; 12 positions match TRBD2. From germline, CDR1 is SGDLS and CDR2 YYNGEE. V shed 5 bases and J 6 bases; nucleotides not matched to a gene: 6. CDR3 length: 14 residues. CDR3 protein: CASSLRTSGIEQYF. In DNA form, the CDR3 reads TGTGCCAGCAGTCTACGGACTAGCGGGATCGAGCAGTACTTC.

This rearrangement joins TRBV20-1 to TRBJ1-2; D is possibly TRBD1 (6 bases). Germline assignment: CDR1 DFQATT and CDR2 SNEGSKA (reference sequence). The V gene lost 7 bases and the J gene lost 3 bases, with 12 bases spanning the gap. The length of the CDR3 is 12 residues. CDR3 coding DNA: TGCAGTGTAGGGGGTACAGACTATGGCTACACCTTC. It encodes CSVGGTDYGYTF.

The chain recombines TRBV27 with TRBJ1-1; the D is unclear. Germline V gives CDR1 MNHEY, CDR2 SMNVEV (reference sequence). Trimming cost V 5 bases and J 2 bases, with 12 bases left between them. The CDR3 contains 14 residues. For the CDR3, the DNA is TGTGCCAGCAGTCCGGACTTGAGTAACACTGAAGCTTTCTTT. The encoded protein is CASSPDLSNTEAFF.

The chain uses TRBV24-1 and TRBJ2-1; D is ambiguous. The CDR3 has 12 residues. Per germline, CDR1 KGHDR and CDR2 SFDVKD. V was shortened by 6 bases and J by 3 bases, with 5 bases between the two germline ends. CDR3 in amino acids: CATSPFYNEQFF. The CDR3 coding sequence is TGTGCCACCAGTCCATTCTACAATGAGCAGTTCTTC.

The chain has TRBV5-1 and TRBJ1-4, with D perhaps TRBD1 (5 bases). CDR3 length: 14 residues. Germline V CDR1 and CDR2: SGHRS, YFSETQ. The V gene lost 7 bases and the J gene lost 0 bases, with 10 bases spanning the gap. The CDR3 DNA sequence: TGCGCCAGCGGAGACAGTGCAACTAATGAAAAACTGTTTTTT. As protein: CASGDSATNEKLFF.

The CDR3 region has the DNA TGTGCCAGCGGCCGTCGACAGAAGATTAACACTGAAGCTTTCTTT. Its translation is CASGRRQKINTEAFF. The genes are TRBV28 and TRBJ1-1, with D possibly TRBD1 on 5 matching bases. There are 15 residues in the CDR3. Germline V gene lookup returns CDR1 MDHEN and CDR2 SYDVKM. Trimming shortened V by 8 bases and J by 2 bases, and 18 bases separated the two germline ends.